This is a list of T cell receptor beta chains from one sample in a study of T cell clonotyping in hematopoietic cell transplantation. The repertoire was sequenced with immunoSEQ multiplex PCR; TCRdb's copy has only in-frame clones and lacks some. Altogether about 36,000 clones are present, 88% being singletons, with the ten largest covering under 2.5%. What was sequenced was peripheral blood mononuclear cells. Every receptor here comes from a middle-aged woman in good health. Some clones in this sample may be carry-over from other donors' samples. The CDR3 runs from the conserved cysteine through the conserved F or W. Each record gives: clone size, J gene, V gene, D gene, CDR3 DNA, CDR3 protein. A D gene is named only where the DNA matches it firmly. Size is stated for part of the rows, as once, few or many counts, or as a class when the clone is expanded.

clone size: -; J gene: TRBJ1-4; V gene: TRBV19; D gene: TRBD1; CDR3 DNA: TGTGCCAGTAGTTCCAGGGGGCAGCGGGAAAAACTGTTTTTT; CDR3 protein: CASSSRGQREKLFF
clone size: -; J gene: TRBJ1-5; V gene: TRBV27; D gene: -; CDR3 DNA: TGTGCCAGCAGTAGAACAGAAGATAGCAATCAGCCCCAGCATTTT; CDR3 protein: CASSRTEDSNQPQHF
clone size: -; J gene: TRBJ2-7; V gene: TRBV12-2; D gene: -; CDR3 DNA: TGTGCAAGTCGCTTCCCTTTTAGGAGCTACGAGCAGTACTTC; CDR3 protein: CASRFPFRSYEQYF
clone size: few; J gene: TRBJ1-1; V gene: TRBV28; D gene: TRBD1; CDR3 DNA: TGTGCCAGCAGTTCTGGACAGGGAGGAGATAGAACTGAAGCTTTCTTT; CDR3 protein: CASSSGQGGDRTEAFF
clone size: once; J gene: TRBJ1-1; V gene: TRBV7-2; D gene: -; CDR3 DNA: TGTGCCAGCAGCTCCGCGATCGGGCCCGAAGCTTTCTTT; CDR3 protein: CASSSAIGPEAFF
clone size: -; J gene: TRBJ1-5; V gene: TRBV6-5; D gene: TRBD1; CDR3 DNA: TGTGCCAGCAGCTGGACAGGGGATAGCAATCAGCCCCAGCATTTT; CDR3 protein: CASSWTGDSNQPQHF
clone size: -; J gene: TRBJ2-5; V gene: TRBV6-1; D gene: TRBD2; CDR3 DNA: TGTGCCAGCAGTGAAGGGCTAGCGGGAAGCGGCCAAGAGACCCAGTACTTC; CDR3 protein: CASSEGLAGSGQETQYF
clone size: once; J gene: TRBJ1-2; V gene: TRBV6-5; D gene: -; CDR3 DNA: TGTGCCAGCAGTTACTCGTCAGCTAACTATGGCTACACCTTC; CDR3 protein: CASSYSSANYGYTF
clone size: -; J gene: TRBJ1-2; V gene: TRBV30; D gene: -; CDR3 DNA: TGTGCCTGGAGTTCAGGGGCGCGTGGCTACACCTTC; CDR3 protein: CAWSSGARGYTF
clone size: -; J gene: TRBJ1-5; V gene: TRBV28; D gene: -; CDR3 DNA: TGTGCCAGCAGGTCTAGTAAGGCTTCCCGGACAGCTGGGTATAGCAATCAGCCCCAGCATTTT; CDR3 protein: CASRSSKASRTAGYSNQPQHF
clone size: -; J gene: TRBJ1-4; V gene: TRBV15; D gene: -; CDR3 DNA: TGTGCCACCAGCAGAGATTTGGGCGGGCGCACTAATGAAAAACTGTTTTTT; CDR3 protein: CATSRDLGGRTNEKLFF
clone size: -; J gene: TRBJ2-5; V gene: TRBV5-1; D gene: TRBD2; CDR3 DNA: TGCGCCAGCAGGGTGACTAGCGGGTCCCAAGAGACCCAGTACTTC; CDR3 protein: CASRVTSGSQETQYF
clone size: -; J gene: TRBJ1-5; V gene: TRBV5-4; D gene: TRBD1; CDR3 DNA: TGTGCCAGCAGCCAATGGACAGGGCGGGGTGGCAATCAGCCCCAGCATTTT; CDR3 protein: CASSQWTGRGGNQPQHF
clone size: -; J gene: TRBJ1-1; V gene: TRBV21-1; D gene: -; CDR3 DNA: TGTGCCAGCAGCGGCGGGACTCGTCTCACTGAAGCTTTCTTT; CDR3 protein: CASSGGTRLTEAFF
clone size: -; J gene: TRBJ1-1; V gene: TRBV7-8; D gene: TRBD1; CDR3 DNA: TGTGCCAGCAGCTTGGACAGGTCGAACACTGAAGCTTTCTTT; CDR3 protein: CASSLDRSNTEAFF
clone size: -; J gene: TRBJ2-3; V gene: TRBV4-3; D gene: TRBD2; CDR3 DNA: TGCGCCAGCAGCCAAGACGGACTAGCGGCAGATACGCAGTATTTT; CDR3 protein: CASSQDGLAADTQYF
clone size: -; J gene: TRBJ1-5; V gene: TRBV28; D gene: TRBD1; CDR3 DNA: TGTGCCACCCTATCGGGGACAGGGGGGCAGCCCCAGCATTTT; CDR3 protein: CATLSGTGGQPQHF
clone size: once; J gene: TRBJ2-3; V gene: TRBV11-1; D gene: TRBD2; CDR3 DNA: TGTGCCAGCAGCTTCGGGGGGACAGATACGCAGTATTTT; CDR3 protein: CASSFGGTDTQYF
clone size: -; J gene: TRBJ1-5; V gene: TRBV28; D gene: TRBD1; CDR3 DNA: TGTGCCAGCAGTTGGGGACAGGAACAGCCCCAGCATTTT; CDR3 protein: CASSWGQEQPQHF